The rows below give T cell receptor beta chains drawn from one sample of a study of T cell repertoires in cytomegalovirus infection. TCRdb reanalysed the reads using MiXCR and keeps one entry per CDR3 protein. The sample lists about 260,000 distinct CDR3 sequences; around 15% were seen once. Sequencing input: PBMCs. Every receptor here comes from a human donor in good health (CMV status not recorded). Some clones in this sample may be carry-over from other donors' samples. Both conserved end residues are part of each CDR3. The order of the fields is V gene, J gene, CDR3 length, D gene, clone size, CDR3 DNA, CDR3 protein. A D gene is named only where the DNA matches it firmly. Some rows mark clone size as missing; the rest say once, few, many or name a class of expanded clone.

TRBV20-1	TRBJ1-1	12	TRBD1	-	TGCAGTGCACGGACAGGGTCTTCTGAAGCTTTCTTT	CSARTGSSEAFF
TRBV2	TRBJ1-1	14	-	few	TGTGCCAGCAGTGCCCAGACGGAGGGAACTGAAGCTTTCTTT	CASSAQTEGTEAFF
TRBV28	TRBJ2-7	13	-	many	TGTGCCAGCAGCCCCGGCGGTCCCTACGAGCAGTACTTC	CASSPGGPYEQYF
TRBV6-1	TRBJ1-2	12	-	many	TGTGCCAGCAGTCTAACTAACTATGGCTACACCTTC	CASSLTNYGYTF
TRBV28	TRBJ1-2	14	TRBD1	few	TGTGCCAGCAGACATGGACAGGCCAACTATGGCTACACCTTC	CASRHGQANYGYTF
TRBV7-3	TRBJ2-1	16	TRBD2	many	TGTGCCAGCAGCTCATCCCTAGCGGGGGGATACAATGAGCAGTTCTTC	CASSSSLAGGYNEQFF
TRBV29-1	TRBJ2-3	13	TRBD1	-	TGCAGCGTTGAAAAACAGGGGACAGATACGCAGTATTTT	CSVEKQGTDTQYF
TRBV28	TRBJ2-3	12	-	-	TGTGCCAGCAGTACCGGCGGACCAAAAAGGTATTTT	CASSTGGPKRYF
TRBV7-9	TRBJ1-2	14	-	many	TGTGCCAGCAGCTTGGGGGGCGCGGACTATGGCTACACCTTC	CASSLGGADYGYTF
TRBV12-5	TRBJ2-5	16	-	many	TGTGCTAGTGGTTCCTCAAACAGCAGGGTTCAAGAGACCCAGTACTTC	CASGSSNSRVQETQYF
TRBV27	TRBJ2-2	14	-	many	TGTGCCAGCAGATTGGGGGCTGGCACCGGGGAGCTGTTTTTT	CASRLGAGTGELFF
TRBV6-5	TRBJ2-2	13	-	few	TGTGCCAGCGGAAGAATAGTCGCCGGGGAGCTGTTTTTT	CASGRIVAGELFF
TRBV6-1	TRBJ2-3	15	-	many	TGTGCCAGCAGTGCTTCAGGGGCAGGGAGAGATACGCAGTATTTT	CASSASGAGRDTQYF
TRBV29-1	TRBJ2-7	14	-	-	TGCAGCGTTGAAGGGTCGGCTAGCGACTACGAGCAGTACTTC	CSVEGSASDYEQYF
TRBV10-1	TRBJ2-5	15	TRBD2	many	TGCGCCAGCAGTGCCTCCCGACTAGCGCCAGGGACCCAGTACTTC	CASSASRLAPGTQYF
TRBV10-3	TRBJ2-7	14	TRBD1	few	TGTGCCATCAGGGTCCGGGACAGTTCCTACGAGCAGTACTTC	CAIRVRDSSYEQYF
TRBV7-9	TRBJ2-1	15	TRBD2	few	TGTGCCAGCAGCTTTTACCTAGCGGAGCACAATGAGCAGTTCTTC	CASSFYLAEHNEQFF
TRBV27	TRBJ2-1	11	-	few	TGTGCCAGCAGTTCGGGACGTGGGCCCGTCTTC	CASSSGRGPVF
TRBV5-4	TRBJ2-7	15	TRBD1	once	TGTGCCAGCAGCTTGGGAGGACAGGGGTCCTACGAGCAGTACTTC	CASSLGGQGSYEQYF
TRBV7-9	TRBJ1-2	16	-	many	TGTGCCAGCACCGAATTAGGAGGTGCCATCGCCTATGGCTACACCTTC	CASTELGGAIAYGYTF
TRBV6-2/TRBV6-3	TRBJ1-4	16	-	few	TGTGCCAGCAGCAACGCGGCAGGGACAACTAATGAAAAACTGTTTTTT	CASSNAAGTTNEKLFF
TRBV14	TRBJ1-2	13	-	-	TGTGCCAGCAGCGCCGGGCAGGGGAATGGCTACACCTTC	CASSAGQGNGYTF
TRBV11-2	TRBJ2-7	18	TRBD1	many	TGTGCCAGCAGCTTACGGGCGGACCAGGGACAGGGGTCCTACGAGCAGTACTTC	CASSLRADQGQGSYEQYF
TRBV20-1	TRBJ2-5	17	-	many	TGCAGTGCTATTGGTGGACTTTCCTTTTCTTTTTTGGAGACCCAGTACTTC	CSAIGGLSFSFLETQYF
TRBV7-3	TRBJ1-6	18	TRBD1	few	TGTGCCAGCAGCTTTGAGGGGGCAAGGGTCTCCTATAATTCACCCCTCCACTTT	CASSFEGARVSYNSPLHF
TRBV20-1	TRBJ1-5	15	-	-	TGCAGTGCTAGTACAGGAGGAGGGGTCAATCAGCCCCAGCATTTT	CSASTGGGVNQPQHF
TRBV29-1	TRBJ2-7	13	TRBD1	-	TGCAGCGGGCAGGGGGAGAACTCCTACGAGCAGTACTTC	CSGQGENSYEQYF
TRBV7-2	TRBJ2-3	16	TRBD2	many	TGTGCCAGCAGCTACACTAGCGGGAGGCCCACAGATACGCAGTATTTT	CASSYTSGRPTDTQYF
TRBV11-1	TRBJ1-4	14	-	many	TGTGCCAGCAGCCGGACAGCCAATAATGAAAAACTGTTTTTT	CASSRTANNEKLFF
TRBV7-6	TRBJ2-7	14	-	many	TGTGCCAGCAGCCCCAATTCAGTATCCTACGAGCAGTACTTC	CASSPNSVSYEQYF
TRBV11-1	TRBJ1-1	15	TRBD1	-	TGTGCCAGCAGCTTAGGGGACAGGAGGGACACTGAAGCTTTCTTT	CASSLGDRRDTEAFF
TRBV24-1	TRBJ2-3	14	-	-	TGTGCCACCGGTAGGACCGGGTCTCCAGATACGCAGTATTTT	CATGRTGSPDTQYF
TRBV7-2	TRBJ2-1	11	-	many	TGTGCCAGCAGCTTTTACAATGAGCAGTTCTTC	CASSFYNEQFF
TRBV7-9	TRBJ2-5	13	-	many	TGTGCCAGCAGCTTAGTCGGCGGGGAGACCCAGTACTTC	CASSLVGGETQYF
TRBV7-3	TRBJ2-3	14	-	many	TGTGCCAGCAGCTTAACGAAACTTCCAGATACGCAGTATTTT	CASSLTKLPDTQYF
TRBV28	TRBJ2-5	14	-	many	TGTGCCAGCAGTTCACTGACTCATCAAGAGACCCAGTACTTC	CASSSLTHQETQYF
TRBV25-1	TRBJ2-7	14	TRBD1	-	TGTGCCAGCAGTCCGGACAGGGGTTTTAGGGAGCAGTACTTC	CASSPDRGFREQYF
TRBV5-6	TRBJ1-5	15	TRBD1	-	TGTGCCAGCAGCGCGGGACAGGCGGGCAATCAGCCCCAGCATTTT	CASSAGQAGNQPQHF
TRBV29-1	TRBJ2-1	10	TRBD1	-	TGCAGCGTCGAGAGGGGGCTTCGGTTCTTC	CSVERGLRFF
TRBV7-9	TRBJ2-7	13	-	few	TGTGCCAGCAGCTTAGAGTCTACCTACGAGCAGTACTTC	CASSLESTYEQYF
TRBV20-1	TRBJ2-7	13	TRBD1	-	TGCAGTGCTAGGGAACAGGGGTTTAGCGAGCAGTACTTC	CSAREQGFSEQYF
TRBV5-1	TRBJ2-3	14	TRBD2	-	TGCGCCAGCAGCTTCGGACTAGCGGGAGCTCCGCAGTATTTT	CASSFGLAGAPQYF
TRBV6-2/TRBV6-3	TRBJ1-5	13	-	many	TGTGCCAGCAGTTACTCGGGACGTCAGCCCCAGCATTTT	CASSYSGRQPQHF
TRBV5-4	TRBJ1-1	14	-	-	TGTGCCAGCAGCTTGCGGGGGCGGGACACTGAAGCTTTCTTT	CASSLRGRDTEAFF
TRBV7-4	TRBJ1-2	15	TRBD1	many	TGTGCCAGCAGCCAAACAGGGGGTTTCAACTATGGCTACACCTTC	CASSQTGGFNYGYTF
TRBV6-4	TRBJ2-1	15	TRBD2	many	TGTGCCAGCAGTGACTCAGGGACTAGTTCGGATGAGCAGTTCTTC	CASSDSGTSSDEQFF
TRBV7-2	TRBJ2-4	15	-	many	TGTGCCAGCAGCTTTGCGGGTGGAGCCAAAAACATTCAGTACTTC	CASSFAGGAKNIQYF
TRBV20-1	TRBJ1-2	12	-	-	TGCAGTGCCGTCTCCGTAAACTATGGCTACACCTTC	CSAVSVNYGYTF
TRBV7-2	TRBJ1-1	14	-	many	TGTGCCAGCAGCTTAGGGAAGAGGAACACTGAAGCTTTCTTT	CASSLGKRNTEAFF
TRBV7-2	TRBJ1-3	13	-	-	TGTGCCAGCAGCTGGGACCCGGGAAACACCATATATTTT	CASSWDPGNTIYF